This passage covers 8 T cell receptor beta chains from one sample sequenced in a study of shared T cell receptors in the human thymus. TCRdb's copy holds only in-frame clones and misses some; the assay was immunoSEQ multiplex PCR. The table has 700,000 to 750,000 clones, approximately 85% seen once; the top ten hold around 0.0099%. A further study also used this sample, focusing on human thymus T cells.

The source material was thymocytes. These receptors originate from a girl under three years old with a congenital heart defect.

This chain links TRBV14 with TRBJ2-5; TRBD2 is a possible D gene (6 bases). The V and J ends lost 5 bases and 5 bases respectively, with 24 bases between them. CDR1 SGHDN and CDR2 FVKESK come from the germline V gene. CDR3 length equals 17 residues. CDR3 sequence (DNA): TGTGCCAGCAGCTATCTCTTCTTGGGCGCAGGGAGGGAGACCCAGTACTTC. Amino acid sequence: CASSYLFLGAGRETQYF.

V is TRBV5-1 and J is TRBJ1-2; D gene ambiguous. V shed 0 bases and J shed 4 bases, with 16 bases lying between them. Germline V gene sequence: CDR1 SGHRS, CDR2 YFSETQ. This CDR3 has 16 residues. CDR3 loop: CASSLVLQSNPYGYTF. The CDR3 bases are TGCGCCAGCAGCTTGGTCCTACAGAGTAACCCCTATGGCTACACCTTC.

This clone was found once. Other DNA sequences within the sample encode an identical CDR3. V gene TRBV5-1 combines with J gene TRBJ2-7; TRBD1 aligns across 9 bases. CDR1 SGHRS and CDR2 YFSETQ come from the germline V gene. Germline trimming cut 4 bases from V and 1 base from J; bases unmatched to any gene: 3. The CDR3 length is 14 residues. The CDR3 sequence: CASSPGQGSYEQYF. The CDR3 DNA reads as TGCGCCAGCAGCCCGGGACAGGGTTCCTACGAGCAGTACTTC.

The chain has TRBV10-2 and TRBJ1-5; perhaps TRBD1 as D (5 bases). CDR3 length equals 15 residues. Germline V gene data show CDR1 as WSHSY and CDR2 as SAAADI. The V gene lost 5 bases and the J gene lost 5 bases, with 16 bases spanning the gap. The CDR3 sequence is CASSKKTEGYQPQHF. As DNA, the CDR3 is TGCGCCAGCAGTAAGAAAACGGAGGGGTATCAGCCCCAGCATTTT.

This chain connects TRBV7-2 to TRBJ1-1; D is unresolved. This CDR3 is 16 amino acids long. CDR1 and CDR2 (germline): SGHTA, FQGNSA. Trimming shortened V by 5 bases and J by 2 bases, and 18 bases separated the two germline ends. CDR3 in amino acids: CASSKIQRRRNTEAFF. DNA for the CDR3: TGTGCCAGCAGCAAAATTCAAAGGCGGAGAAACACTGAAGCTTTCTTT.

This rearrangement joins TRBV27 to TRBJ1-2; tentatively, D is TRBD1 (6 bases). Deletions cut 5 bases from V and 5 bases from J, with 15 bases between. In germline, CDR1 is MNHEY, CDR2 SMNVEV (reference sequence). The CDR3 loop spans 14 amino acids. In DNA form, the CDR3 reads TGTGCCAGCAGTAGCAGGGGTGTGGGATATGGCTACACCTTC. This codes for CASSSRGVGYGYTF.

The chain links TRBV19 to TRBJ1-1; weak D call: TRBD1 (6 bases). CDR1 is LNHDA and CDR2 is SQIVND in the germline V gene (reference sequence). Trimming pared 6 bases from V and 0 bases from J, leaving 14 bases between. CDR3 length: 15 residues. This CDR3 reads CASSPSGHLNTEAFF. The CDR3 region has the DNA TGTGCCAGTAGCCCCTCGGGACATCTGAACACTGAAGCTTTCTTT.

The chain links TRBV7-3 to TRBJ2-5, with D perhaps matching TRBD1 (5 bases). V lost 1 base and J lost 3, with 12 bases in between. The CDR3 runs to 15 residues. CDR1 is SGHTA, CDR2 FQGTGA, per germline. In nucleotides, the CDR3 is TGTGCCAGCAGCTTAAAAGGGGTATTAGAAGAGACCCAGTACTTC. Residues: CASSLKGVLEETQYF. Variable domain in full (rest from reference TRBV7-3 and TRBJ2-5): GAGVSQTPSNKVTEKGKYVELRCDPISGHTALYWYRQSLGQGPEFLIYFQGTGAADDSGLPNDRFFAVRPEGSVSTLKIQRTERGDSAVYLCASSLKGVLEETQYFGPGTRLLVL.